This is a list of T cell receptor beta chains from one sample in a study of T cells in Graves' hyperthyroidism and ophthalmopathy. TCRdb called the multiplex PCR reads again in MiXCR, with one record for every CDR3 protein. The sample has around 760,000 distinct CDR3 sequences; about a third are singletons. The sample was blood. The receptors derive from a woman aged 40 to 49 with Graves' hyperthyroidism. Both conserved end residues are part of each CDR3. A D gene is named only where the DNA matches it firmly. Expanded clones get a size class; other rows say once, few or many, or leave the size out.

D: NA; size: many; V: TRBV20-1; J: TRBJ2-5; CDR3: CSAHPGAVETQYF; DNA: TGCAGTGCTCACCCGGGGGCGGTGGAGACCCAGTACTTC
D: NA; size: NA; V: TRBV7-6; J: TRBJ1-1; CDR3: CASSLEGGFTEAFF; DNA: TGTGCCAGCAGCTTAGAGGGGGGGTTCACTGAAGCTTTCTTT
D: NA; size: many; V: TRBV7-9; J: TRBJ2-5; CDR3: CASSSWTLPGETQYF; DNA: TGTGCCAGCAGCAGTTGGACCCTCCCGGGGGAGACCCAGTACTTC
D: NA; size: few; V: TRBV19; J: TRBJ2-7; CDR3: CASSSRVSSYEQYF; DNA: TGTGCCAGTAGTTCCAGGGTCAGCTCCTACGAGCAGTACTTC
D: NA; size: few; V: TRBV6-5; J: TRBJ2-5; CDR3: CASRQQLQGRETQYF; DNA: TGTGCCAGCAGACAACAACTACAGGGTAGGGAGACCCAGTACTTC
D: NA; size: few; V: TRBV10-3; J: TRBJ1-1; CDR3: CASSLSLQRNTEAFF; DNA: TGTGCCAGCAGTTTATCGCTACAGAGGAACACTGAAGCTTTCTTT
D: NA; size: many; V: TRBV7-9; J: TRBJ1-5; CDR3: CASSEGNQPQHF; DNA: TGTGCCAGCAGTGAAGGGAATCAGCCCCAGCATTTT
D: NA; size: many; V: TRBV7-3; J: TRBJ1-1; CDR3: CASSLNGLYTEAFF; DNA: TGTGCCAGCAGCTTAAATGGCCTTTACACTGAAGCTTTCTTT
D: NA; size: NA; V: TRBV2; J: TRBJ1-6; CDR3: CASSSIAGSPLHF; DNA: TGTGCCAGCAGCTCGATAGCGGGCTCACCCCTCCACTTT
D: NA; size: NA; V: TRBV7-2; J: TRBJ1-1; CDR3: CASSPRGRTVGVSFF; DNA: TGTGCCAGCAGCCCGAGGGGGAGGACAGTCGGCGTATCTTTCTTT
D: TRBD1; size: many; V: TRBV29-1; J: TRBJ1-2; CDR3: CSVEDQSDRGPSEF; DNA: TGCAGCGTTGAAGATCAATCGGACAGGGGACCGTCTGAGTTC
D: NA; size: NA; V: TRBV11-1; J: TRBJ1-2; CDR3: CASSPLGSPRANYGYTF; DNA: TGTGCCAGCAGCCCCCTAGGGAGTCCGCGGGCAAACTATGGCTACACCTTC
D: NA; size: few; V: TRBV4-1; J: TRBJ1-5; CDR3: CASSQDFDQPQHF; DNA: TGCGCCAGCAGCCAGGACTTCGATCAGCCCCAGCATTTT
D: NA; size: few; V: TRBV6-1; J: TRBJ1-4; CDR3: CASLLVGGGNEKLFF; DNA: TGTGCCAGCCTCCTCGTTGGGGGTGGGAATGAAAAACTGTTTTTT
D: NA; size: NA; V: TRBV4-3; J: TRBJ1-1; CDR3: CASSQETASWGAFF; DNA: TGCGCCAGCAGCCAAGAGACGGCCTCCTGGGGAGCTTTCTTT
D: NA; size: NA; V: TRBV6-2/TRBV6-3; J: TRBJ2-6; CDR3: CASRAGYSGTNVLTF; DNA: TGTGCCAGCAGGGCAGGGTACTCTGGGACCAACGTCCTGACTTTC
D: NA; size: NA; V: TRBV7-2; J: TRBJ2-7; CDR3: CASSQEYTSYEQYF; DNA: TGCGCCAGCAGCCAAGAATACACCTCCTACGAGCAGTACTTC
D: NA; size: few; V: TRBV19; J: TRBJ1-3; CDR3: CASSITPGSSGNTIYF; DNA: TGTGCCAGTAGTATAACCCCGGGGAGCTCTGGAAACACCATATATTTT
D: NA; size: NA; V: TRBV11-2; J: TRBJ2-7; CDR3: CASSLFVTGAYEQYF; DNA: TGTGCCAGCAGCTTATTCGTGACGGGAGCCTACGAGCAGTACTTC
D: TRBD2; size: NA; V: TRBV7-3; J: TRBJ2-5; CDR3: CASRPRGGQETQYF; DNA: TGTGCCAGCAGGCCGCGGGGGGGGCAAGAGACCCAGTACTTC
D: NA; size: once; V: TRBV14; J: TRBJ2-7; CDR3: CASSHGGPSYEQYF; DNA: TGTGCCAGCAGCCACGGGGGACCCTCCTACGAGCAGTACTTC
D: NA; size: NA; V: TRBV7-2; J: TRBJ1-5; CDR3: CASSLAGSAEPQHF; DNA: TGTGCCAGCAGCTTAGCCGGCAGTGCCGAGCCCCAGCATTTT
D: NA; size: NA; V: TRBV7-2; J: TRBJ1-1; CDR3: CASSYSTENTEAFF; DNA: TGTGCCAGCAGTTACTCCACAGAGAACACTGAAGCTTTCTTT
D: NA; size: many; V: TRBV6-2/TRBV6-3; J: TRBJ1-5; CDR3: CASSPRIVDQPQHF; DNA: TGTGCCAGCAGTCCTCGGATTGTCGATCAGCCCCAGCATTTT
D: NA; size: many; V: TRBV2; J: TRBJ1-1; CDR3: CASLGGAAFF; DNA: TGTGCCAGTCTAGGGGGTGCAGCTTTCTTT
D: TRBD2; size: few; V: TRBV7-8; J: TRBJ2-7; CDR3: CASSQDRGGTREQYF; DNA: TGTGCCAGCAGCCAAGATCGCGGGGGGACGCGAGAGCAGTACTTC
D: NA; size: NA; V: TRBV2; J: TRBJ2-7; CDR3: CASSQVGQGSGYEQYF; DNA: TGTGCCAGCAGCCAAGTAGGCCAGGGGAGTGGCTACGAGCAGTACTTC
D: NA; size: NA; V: TRBV9; J: TRBJ1-3; CDR3: CASSVGWGTAGNTIYF; DNA: TGTGCCAGCAGCGTAGGTTGGGGTACGGCTGGAAACACCATATATTTT
D: NA; size: once; V: TRBV7-9; J: TRBJ2-3; CDR3: CASSLGSGSGTDTQYF; DNA: TGTGCCAGCAGCTTAGGCTCAGGGTCCGGCACAGATACGCAGTATTTT
D: NA; size: many; V: TRBV20-1; J: TRBJ1-4; CDR3: CSATAVTNEKLFF; DNA: TGCAGTGCTACAGCGGTAACTAATGAAAAACTGTTTTTT
D: NA; size: many; V: TRBV2; J: TRBJ2-7; CDR3: CASSEELGAYEQYF; DNA: TGTGCCAGCAGTGAAGAGCTCGGGGCCTACGAGCAGTACTTC
D: NA; size: once; V: TRBV29-1; J: TRBJ2-3; CDR3: CSVEVAGEADTQYF; DNA: TGCAGCGTTGAAGTCGCCGGGGAGGCAGATACGCAGTATTTT
D: TRBD1; size: few; V: TRBV19; J: TRBJ1-1; CDR3: CASSIPRGRGTEAFF; DNA: TGTGCCAGTAGTATACCAAGGGGGCGCGGCACTGAAGCTTTCTTT
D: TRBD2; size: few; V: TRBV20-1; J: TRBJ2-7; CDR3: CSAETSGSSYEQYF; DNA: TGCAGTGCTGAAACTAGCGGGAGCTCCTACGAGCAGTACTTC
D: NA; size: few; V: TRBV12-3/TRBV12-4; J: TRBJ1-5; CDR3: CASRDGRHNQPQHF; DNA: TGTGCCAGCAGGGACGGCAGGCACAATCAGCCCCAGCATTTT
D: NA; size: NA; V: TRBV11-2; J: TRBJ2-2; CDR3: CASSLDQVGELFF; DNA: TGTGCCAGCAGCTTAGATCAGGTTGGGGAGCTGTTTTTT
D: TRBD1; size: many; V: TRBV29-1; J: TRBJ1-4; CDR3: CSVVLSTGANEKLFF; DNA: TGCAGCGTTGTACTCTCGACAGGGGCTAATGAAAAACTGTTTTTT
D: TRBD1; size: NA; V: TRBV18; J: TRBJ2-5; CDR3: CASSGTVRTQYF; DNA: TGTGCCAGCTCGGGGACAGTGCGGACCCAGTACTTC
D: TRBD1; size: NA; V: TRBV11-1; J: TRBJ1-4; CDR3: CASSPWTGENEKLFF; DNA: TGTGCCAGCAGCCCCTGGACAGGAGAGAATGAAAAACTGTTTTTT
D: NA; size: many; V: TRBV3-1; J: TRBJ1-2; CDR3: CASSQGDVGYTF; DNA: TGTGCCAGCAGCCAAGGTGACGTCGGCTACACCTTC
D: TRBD1; size: NA; V: TRBV18; J: TRBJ2-7; CDR3: CASSSTGSAYEQYF; DNA: TGTGCCAGCTCATCGACAGGGAGTGCCTACGAGCAGTACTTC
D: TRBD1; size: once; V: TRBV5-1; J: TRBJ1-5; CDR3: CASTPGTGWQPQHF; DNA: TGCGCCAGCACCCCTGGGACAGGGTGGCAGCCCCAGCATTTT
D: NA; size: many; V: TRBV20-1; J: TRBJ1-5; CDR3: CSAITGSNQPQHF; DNA: TGCAGTGCTATAACGGGGAGCAATCAGCCCCAGCATTTT
D: NA; size: NA; V: TRBV20-1; J: TRBJ1-6; CDR3: CSANEVGRPSSYNSPLHF; DNA: TGCAGTGCTAATGAAGTTGGACGTCCGAGCTCCTATAATTCACCCCTCCACTTT
D: TRBD1; size: once; V: TRBV7-9; J: TRBJ2-5; CDR3: CASSPRGTGHQETQYF; DNA: TGTGCCAGCAGCCCCCGGGGGACAGGACACCAAGAGACCCAGTACTTC
D: NA; size: once; V: TRBV6-5; J: TRBJ1-4; CDR3: CASSYSRSLGTEKLFF; DNA: TGTGCCAGCAGTTACTCGAGGTCCTTGGGGACGGAAAAACTGTTTTTT
D: TRBD2; size: NA; V: TRBV20-1; J: TRBJ2-3; CDR3: CSARVWGGSDTQYF; DNA: TGCAGTGCTAGAGTATGGGGGGGGTCAGATACGCAGTATTTT
D: NA; size: NA; V: TRBV7-9; J: TRBJ1-5; CDR3: CASSHPETQHF; DNA: TGTGCCAGCAGCCACCCCGAGACCCAGCATTTT
D: NA; size: NA; V: TRBV7-6; J: TRBJ2-5; CDR3: CASSIISAGARETQYF; DNA: TGTGCCAGCAGCATAATAAGCGCTGGGGCAAGGGAGACCCAGTACTTC
D: NA; size: few; V: TRBV6-5; J: TRBJ2-5; CDR3: CASSLPDGQETQYF; DNA: TGTGCCAGCAGTCTCCCCGATGGGCAAGAGACCCAGTACTTC
D: NA; size: many; V: TRBV11-3; J: TRBJ2-7; CDR3: CASSSQDEQYF; DNA: TGTGCCAGCAGCTCCCAGGACGAGCAGTACTTC
D: TRBD1; size: NA; V: TRBV7-2; J: TRBJ2-5; CDR3: CASSSRDRGWYQETQYF; DNA: TGTGCCAGCAGCTCTCGGGACAGGGGGTGGTACCAAGAGACCCAGTACTTC